This record looks at one TCR beta chain sequence and its context. What it binds is unknown. CDR3 length: 13 amino acids. Between the trimmed V and J ends, which lost 6 bases and 2 bases, there was a span of 7 bases. Germline assignment: CDR1 MDHEN and CDR2 SYDVKM. These data are taken from a study of long-term antiretroviral therapy in people with HIV. On the study more broadly: It was about a decade after the earliest samples that the 2015 immediate-ART recommendation appeared.

General study results and limits: HIV repertoires spanned tighter CDR3 length ranges than controls did. Diversity increased after ART yet remained lower than in transplant donor controls. The repertoire was dominated at all time points by clones expanded before ART.

immunoSEQ v3.0 was run at survey level. Data came from immunoSEQ multiplex PCR; TCRdb stores just in-frame clones and leaves some out. The sample records around 23,000 clones, around 86% being singletons. The sequencing used unsorted PBMCs, collected at the start of antiretroviral therapy, before treatment. The chain has TRBV28 and TRBJ2-2, with a weak D call TRBD1 (5 bases). This clonotype was sampled from a woman between 18 and 29 years old with HIV. The DNA of the CDR3 is TGTGCCAGCAGAGGACAAAACACCGGGGAGCTGTTTTTT. Protein product: CASRGQNTGELFF.